A single T cell receptor (beta chain) is shown here with its context. The entry originates in a study of blood T cell repertoires in COVID-19. The overall study: From the United States, Italy and Spain came samples of acute and convalescent COVID-19.

Seattle patients were enrolled while actively infected and followed longitudinally. The CDR3 sequence is 15 residues long. V was trimmed by 0 bases and J by 0 bases, leaving 8 bases between them. CDR1 is SGHTA, CDR2 FQGNSA, per germline. Under the authors' procedure: From reference gene primer amplification, estimates of nucleated cell counts were derived. The table came from immunoSEQ multiplex PCR; TCRdb's copy has only in-frame clones and leaves some out. That table furnishes V, J and clone size, whereas the DNA furnished D and trimming. Among around 300,000 clones listed, 91% were seen once. The origin of this receptor is a woman aged 25-40 years with COVID-19, enrolled during active disease. Material: peripheral blood. J is TRBJ1-1 and V is TRBV7-2; maybe TRBD1 (6 bases). In nucleotides, the CDR3 is TGTGCCAGCAGCTTAGCGGGGACAATGAACACTGAAGCTTTCTTT. Amino acids: CASSLAGTMNTEAFF.